Listed below are T cell receptor beta chains from one sample, sequenced in a study of Graves' ophthalmopathy and Graves' hyperthyroidism. From the multiplex PCR reads, TCRdb called clonotypes with MiXCR, one entry per CDR3 protein. The sample consists of about 400,000 distinct CDR3 sequences, around 18% of them appearing once. The sequenced material came from peripheral blood. The receptors come from a woman between 18 and 29 years old with Graves' ophthalmopathy. Both conserved end residues are part of each CDR3. A D gene is named only where the DNA matches it firmly. Some rows have no size entry. The others give once, few or many, or a class for an expanded clone.

cdr3_aa: CASSLVPPGMGNQPQHF
cdr3_nt: TGTGCCAGCAGCTTAGTCCCGCCAGGGATGGGCAATCAGCCCCAGCATTTT
clone_size: many
v_call: TRBV7-2
cdr3_length: 17
j_call: TRBJ1-5
d_call: NA

cdr3_aa: CASSTDLQETQYF
cdr3_nt: TGCGCCAGCAGCACCGACCTGCAAGAGACCCAGTACTTC
clone_size: NA
v_call: TRBV5-1
cdr3_length: 13
j_call: TRBJ2-5
d_call: NA

cdr3_aa: CSARSGNRRETQYF
cdr3_nt: TGCAGTGCTAGATCGGGGAACCGCAGAGAGACCCAGTACTTC
clone_size: many
v_call: TRBV20-1
cdr3_length: 14
j_call: TRBJ2-5
d_call: NA

cdr3_aa: CASSSQRSGRTPYF
cdr3_nt: TGTGCCAGCAGCTCACAACGTAGCGGTCGGACTCCGTACTTC
clone_size: many
v_call: TRBV11-1
cdr3_length: 14
j_call: TRBJ2-7
d_call: NA

cdr3_aa: CASSYSITDNSPLHF
cdr3_nt: TGTGCCAGCAGTTACTCGATAACAGACAATTCACCCCTCCACTTT
clone_size: many
v_call: TRBV6-5
cdr3_length: 15
j_call: TRBJ1-6
d_call: NA

cdr3_aa: CATLASGYTEAFF
cdr3_nt: TGTGCCACCCTAGCCAGTGGTTACACTGAAGCTTTCTTT
clone_size: NA
v_call: TRBV19
cdr3_length: 13
j_call: TRBJ1-1
d_call: NA

cdr3_aa: CASIPTTGANVLTF
cdr3_nt: TGTGCCAGCATCCCTACGACAGGGGCCAACGTCCTGACTTTC
clone_size: once
v_call: TRBV28
cdr3_length: 14
j_call: TRBJ2-6
d_call: NA

cdr3_aa: CASSLVGQGAGSPLHF
cdr3_nt: TGTGCCAGCAGCTTAGTCGGGCAGGGGGCTGGGTCACCCCTCCACTTT
clone_size: many
v_call: TRBV7-2
cdr3_length: 16
j_call: TRBJ1-6
d_call: TRBD1

cdr3_aa: CASSYLPGGGYTF
cdr3_nt: TGTGCCAGCAGTTACCTCCCAGGGGGAGGCTACACCTTC
clone_size: many
v_call: TRBV6-2/TRBV6-3
cdr3_length: 13
j_call: TRBJ1-2
d_call: TRBD1

cdr3_aa: CASSEGTGRDQPQHF
cdr3_nt: TGTGCCAGTAGTGAAGGGACAGGGAGGGATCAGCCCCAGCATTTT
clone_size: many
v_call: TRBV19
cdr3_length: 15
j_call: TRBJ1-5
d_call: TRBD1

cdr3_aa: CASGEYEQYF
cdr3_nt: TGTGCCAGTGGCGAGTACGAGCAGTACTTC
clone_size: NA
v_call: TRBV12-3/TRBV12-4
cdr3_length: 10
j_call: TRBJ2-7
d_call: NA

cdr3_aa: CAISVQNFYEQYF
cdr3_nt: TGTGCCATCAGTGTACAGAACTTCTACGAGCAGTACTTC
clone_size: few
v_call: TRBV10-3
cdr3_length: 13
j_call: TRBJ2-7
d_call: NA

cdr3_aa: CASSDSTYEQYF
cdr3_nt: TGTGCCAGCAGTGACAGTACCTACGAGCAGTACTTC
clone_size: many
v_call: TRBV6-2/TRBV6-3
cdr3_length: 12
j_call: TRBJ2-7
d_call: NA

cdr3_aa: CASSRPDGRGTQYF
cdr3_nt: TGTGCCAGCAGTCGACCGGACGGGCGGGGGACCCAGTACTTC
clone_size: many
v_call: TRBV6-2/TRBV6-3
cdr3_length: 14
j_call: TRBJ2-5
d_call: NA

cdr3_aa: CASSLVRGARAYEQYF
cdr3_nt: TGCGCCAGCAGCTTGGTTCGGGGGGCTCGTGCCTACGAGCAGTACTTC
clone_size: NA
v_call: TRBV5-1
cdr3_length: 16
j_call: TRBJ2-7
d_call: NA

cdr3_aa: CASSGTQNTGELFF
cdr3_nt: TGCGCCAGCTCCGGGACACAGAACACCGGGGAGCTGTTTTTT
clone_size: many
v_call: TRBV5-1
cdr3_length: 14
j_call: TRBJ2-2
d_call: NA

cdr3_aa: CASSELLRAKNIQYF
cdr3_nt: TGTGCCAGCAGTGAACTCCTTCGGGCCAAAAACATTCAGTACTTC
clone_size: many
v_call: TRBV6-1
cdr3_length: 15
j_call: TRBJ2-4
d_call: NA

cdr3_aa: CASSVELGTNTEAFF
cdr3_nt: TGTGCCAGCAGCGTAGAACTGGGGACAAACACTGAAGCTTTCTTT
clone_size: many
v_call: TRBV9
cdr3_length: 15
j_call: TRBJ1-1
d_call: NA

cdr3_aa: CASSRTPTGGGYF
cdr3_nt: TGTGCCAGCAGCCGTACGCCAACAGGGGGCGGGTACTTC
clone_size: many
v_call: TRBV6-5
cdr3_length: 13
j_call: TRBJ2-7
d_call: TRBD1

cdr3_aa: CASSPLGMGSYEQYF
cdr3_nt: TGTGCCAGTAGTCCTCTCGGAATGGGATCCTACGAGCAGTACTTC
clone_size: many
v_call: TRBV19
cdr3_length: 15
j_call: TRBJ2-7
d_call: NA

cdr3_aa: CASSLTSETYF
cdr3_nt: TGTGCCAGCAGTCTAACTAGCGAGACGTACTTC
clone_size: many
v_call: TRBV28
cdr3_length: 11
j_call: TRBJ2-7
d_call: TRBD2

cdr3_aa: CATRGQGRSTGELFF
cdr3_nt: TGTGCCACCAGGGGACAGGGACGTTCCACCGGGGAGCTGTTTTTT
clone_size: many
v_call: TRBV7-8
cdr3_length: 15
j_call: TRBJ2-2
d_call: TRBD1

cdr3_aa: CASSEGLSGNTIYF
cdr3_nt: TGTGCCAGCAGCGAGGGTCTCTCCGGAAACACCATATATTTT
clone_size: many
v_call: TRBV9
cdr3_length: 14
j_call: TRBJ1-3
d_call: NA

cdr3_aa: CASSDWKGVAFF
cdr3_nt: TGTGCCAGCAGTGATTGGAAGGGTGTTGCTTTCTTT
clone_size: many
v_call: TRBV6-4
cdr3_length: 12
j_call: TRBJ1-1
d_call: NA

cdr3_aa: CASSLQESEGPNYGYTF
cdr3_nt: TGTGCCAGCAGTTTACAGGAATCCGAGGGTCCCAACTATGGCTACACCTTC
clone_size: many
v_call: TRBV6-2/TRBV6-3
cdr3_length: 17
j_call: TRBJ1-2
d_call: NA

cdr3_aa: CASSYRAVSGNTIYF
cdr3_nt: TGTGCCAGCAGTTACCGGGCGGTCTCTGGAAACACCATATATTTT
clone_size: many
v_call: TRBV6-2/TRBV6-3
cdr3_length: 15
j_call: TRBJ1-3
d_call: NA

cdr3_aa: CASSSWGSGYTF
cdr3_nt: TGTGCCAGCAGCTCCTGGGGTTCTGGCTACACCTTC
clone_size: many
v_call: TRBV7-2
cdr3_length: 12
j_call: TRBJ1-2
d_call: NA

cdr3_aa: CASSAATGLDLWAETQYF
cdr3_nt: TGTGCCAGCAGCGCAGCTACAGGGTTGGATCTGTGGGCAGAGACCCAGTACTTC
clone_size: many
v_call: TRBV9
cdr3_length: 18
j_call: TRBJ2-5
d_call: NA

cdr3_aa: CASSLIGSLSGELFF
cdr3_nt: TGTGCCAGCAGCTTAATAGGGAGCTTATCCGGGGAGCTGTTTTTT
clone_size: many
v_call: TRBV7-9
cdr3_length: 15
j_call: TRBJ2-2
d_call: NA

cdr3_aa: CASSERQGNYGYTF
cdr3_nt: TGTGCCAGCAGTGAGAGACAGGGTAACTATGGCTACACCTTC
clone_size: many
v_call: TRBV6-1
cdr3_length: 14
j_call: TRBJ1-2
d_call: TRBD1

cdr3_aa: CASRQGGDTQYF
cdr3_nt: TGCGCCAGCAGGCAGGGTGGAGATACGCAGTATTTT
clone_size: many
v_call: TRBV4-1
cdr3_length: 12
j_call: TRBJ2-3
d_call: NA

cdr3_aa: CASSTAWTRGTEAFF
cdr3_nt: TGTGCCAGCAGCACTGCTTGGACAAGGGGCACTGAAGCTTTCTTT
clone_size: many
v_call: TRBV7-2
cdr3_length: 15
j_call: TRBJ1-1
d_call: NA

cdr3_aa: CASSTSGGSGNTIYF
cdr3_nt: TGTGCCAGCAGTACCTCAGGGGGCTCTGGAAACACCATATATTTT
clone_size: many
v_call: TRBV6-5
cdr3_length: 15
j_call: TRBJ1-3
d_call: TRBD1

cdr3_aa: CASVPRQTSYEQYF
cdr3_nt: TGTGCCAGCGTCCCGAGGCAGACCTCCTACGAGCAGTACTTC
clone_size: NA
v_call: TRBV6-2/TRBV6-3
cdr3_length: 14
j_call: TRBJ2-7
d_call: NA

cdr3_aa: CASSLSWDRGYEQYF
cdr3_nt: TGTGCCAGCAGTTTATCGTGGGACAGGGGTTACGAGCAGTACTTC
clone_size: many
v_call: TRBV28
cdr3_length: 15
j_call: TRBJ2-7
d_call: TRBD1

cdr3_aa: CASSPSGANYSYTF
cdr3_nt: TGTGCCAGCTCACCATCAGGGGCCAACTATAGCTACACCTTC
clone_size: many
v_call: TRBV18
cdr3_length: 14
j_call: TRBJ1-2
d_call: NA

cdr3_aa: CAWSPTGSDSPLHF
cdr3_nt: TGTGCCTGGAGTCCGACAGGGTCGGATTCACCCCTCCACTTT
clone_size: many
v_call: TRBV30
cdr3_length: 14
j_call: TRBJ1-6
d_call: TRBD1

cdr3_aa: CASSYSLSAGDGYTF
cdr3_nt: TGTGCCAGCAGTTACTCGCTATCGGCGGGGGATGGCTACACCTTC
clone_size: NA
v_call: TRBV6-2/TRBV6-3
cdr3_length: 15
j_call: TRBJ1-2
d_call: NA

cdr3_aa: CASSEGPGRYGYTF
cdr3_nt: TGTGCCAGCAGTGAAGGTCCAGGCCGCTATGGCTACACCTTC
clone_size: NA
v_call: TRBV6-1
cdr3_length: 14
j_call: TRBJ1-2
d_call: NA

cdr3_aa: CASSFTGTGESYGYTF
cdr3_nt: TGTGCCAGCAGTTTTACCGGGACAGGGGAATCCTATGGCTACACCTTC
clone_size: NA
v_call: TRBV12-3/TRBV12-4
cdr3_length: 16
j_call: TRBJ1-2
d_call: TRBD1

cdr3_aa: CASSPGQGSGANVLTF
cdr3_nt: TGCGCCAGCAGCCCGGGACAGGGCTCTGGGGCCAACGTCCTGACTTTC
clone_size: many
v_call: TRBV4-3
cdr3_length: 16
j_call: TRBJ2-6
d_call: TRBD1

cdr3_aa: CATSLPRNTEAFF
cdr3_nt: TGTGCCACCAGCCTCCCCAGGAACACTGAAGCTTTCTTT
clone_size: many
v_call: TRBV15
cdr3_length: 13
j_call: TRBJ1-1
d_call: NA

cdr3_aa: CSVAPSGISTGELFF
cdr3_nt: TGCAGCGTTGCCCCCTCAGGGATCAGCACCGGGGAGCTGTTTTTT
clone_size: many
v_call: TRBV29-1
cdr3_length: 15
j_call: TRBJ2-2
d_call: NA

cdr3_aa: CATEQGLGEQYF
cdr3_nt: TGTGCCACGGAACAGGGGTTAGGCGAGCAGTACTTC
clone_size: many
v_call: TRBV6-5
cdr3_length: 12
j_call: TRBJ2-7
d_call: TRBD1

cdr3_aa: CASSSIGTSGRDEQYF
cdr3_nt: TGTGCCAGCAGTAGTATTGGGACTAGCGGGAGAGACGAGCAGTACTTC
clone_size: many
v_call: TRBV27
cdr3_length: 16
j_call: TRBJ2-7
d_call: TRBD2

cdr3_aa: CAISESRNQETQYF
cdr3_nt: TGTGCCATCAGTGAGTCGCGAAATCAAGAGACCCAGTACTTC
clone_size: many
v_call: TRBV10-3
cdr3_length: 14
j_call: TRBJ2-5
d_call: NA

cdr3_aa: CSASNQDGGRTEAFF
cdr3_nt: TGCAGTGCTAGTAACCAGGACGGAGGTCGGACTGAAGCTTTCTTT
clone_size: NA
v_call: TRBV20-1
cdr3_length: 15
j_call: TRBJ1-1
d_call: NA

cdr3_aa: CASNLDISGELFF
cdr3_nt: TGCGCCAGCAATCTGGACATTAGCGGGGAGCTGTTTTTT
clone_size: many
v_call: TRBV5-1
cdr3_length: 13
j_call: TRBJ2-2
d_call: NA

cdr3_aa: CAWSVGERSTEAFF
cdr3_nt: TGTGCCTGGAGTGTAGGGGAAAGGAGCACTGAAGCTTTCTTT
clone_size: many
v_call: TRBV30
cdr3_length: 14
j_call: TRBJ1-1
d_call: NA